These T cell receptor beta chains were read from a single sample in a study of T-cell memory formation after mild COVID-19. TCRdb called the 5' RACE reads again in MiXCR, with one record for every CDR3 protein. In the table there are 210,000 or so distinct CDR3 sequences, around 18% of which are singletons. The sequenced sample consisted of PBMCs or a T cell subset sorted from them (not recorded which). These TCRs come from an adult woman who had mild COVID-19 (a few samples of this study predate the infection). Cell type and time point are not known. Both conserved end residues are part of each CDR3. A D gene is named only where the DNA matches it firmly. Not every row has a clone size; where given, it reads once, few, many or a size class.

CDR3 protein,CDR3 DNA,D gene,clone size,V gene,J gene
CASSALALGTDTQYF,TGTGCCAGCAGCGCCCTAGCGTTGGGGACAGATACGCAGTATTTT,NA,NA,TRBV9,TRBJ2-3
CASSIGHQETQYF,TGTGCCAGTAGTATCGGGCATCAAGAGACCCAGTACTTC,NA,NA,TRBV19,TRBJ2-5
CSVELLNNEQFF,TGCAGCGTTGAGCTCCTGAACAATGAGCAGTTCTTC,NA,NA,TRBV29-1,TRBJ2-1
CASSLGSPMSSYEQYF,TGTGCCAGCAGCTTAGGGTCGCCTATGAGCTCCTACGAGCAGTACTTC,NA,NA,TRBV7-6,TRBJ2-7
CASSVGQVYEQYF,TGTGCCAGCAGCGTTGGACAGGTCTACGAGCAGTACTTC,TRBD1,few,TRBV11-1,TRBJ2-7
CASSFTGANTGELFF,TGTGCCAGCAGCTTTACAGGCGCGAACACCGGGGAGCTGTTTTTT,NA,few,TRBV7-8,TRBJ2-2
CASSARTDTQYF,TGTGCCAGCTCAGCTCGAACAGATACGCAGTATTTT,NA,NA,TRBV18,TRBJ2-3
CASSYGLVGGYGYTF,TGTGCCAGCAGCTACGGACTAGTCGGGGGCTATGGCTACACCTTC,NA,NA,TRBV2,TRBJ1-2
CATSDYGGRTGELFF,TGTGCCACCAGTGATTACGGCGGGAGGACCGGGGAGCTGTTTTTT,TRBD2,few,TRBV24-1,TRBJ2-2
CASSLRQGTTEAFF,TGCGCCAGCAGCTTGCGCCAGGGGACCACTGAAGCTTTCTTT,NA,few,TRBV5-1,TRBJ1-1
CSARSRSSYNEQFF,TGCAGTGCTAGAAGTCGGAGCTCCTACAATGAGCAGTTCTTC,NA,few,TRBV20-1,TRBJ2-1
CASSQDWGELFF,TGCGCCAGCAGCCAAGATTGGGGGGAGCTGTTTTTT,NA,many,TRBV4-3,TRBJ2-2
CASSPGLAVRNEQFF,TGTGCCAGCAGCCCAGGACTAGCGGTCCGCAATGAGCAGTTCTTC,TRBD2,few,TRBV11-3,TRBJ2-1
CASGTSGETQYF,TGTGCTAGTGGTACTAGCGGAGAGACCCAGTACTTC,TRBD2,NA,TRBV12-5,TRBJ2-5
CASSSGQPSSGNTIYF,TGTGCCAGCTCTTCGGGACAGCCGAGCTCTGGAAACACCATATATTTT,TRBD1,NA,TRBV18,TRBJ1-3
CASSYSMNRNYGYTF,TGTGCCAGCAGTTACTCGATGAACAGAAACTATGGCTACACCTTC,NA,few,TRBV6-2/TRBV6-3,TRBJ1-2
CATSAPGLAGVYEQYF,TGTGCCACCAGTGCCCCCGGACTAGCGGGAGTATACGAGCAGTACTTC,TRBD2,NA,TRBV24-1,TRBJ2-7
CSARQGLNSPLHF,TGCAGTGCTAGACAGGGACTTAATTCACCCCTCCACTTT,NA,NA,TRBV20-1,TRBJ1-6
CASSVGPNQPQHF,TGTGCCAGCAGCGTAGGCCCGAATCAGCCCCAGCATTTT,NA,few,TRBV9,TRBJ1-5